One sample yielded the 32 T cell receptor beta chains listed below, sequenced in a study of blood T cell repertoires in COVID-19. TCRdb's copy holds only in-frame clones and misses some; the assay was immunoSEQ multiplex PCR. The sample records about 320,000 clones, roughly 85% being singletons. Sequencing was done on a sample of peripheral blood. These receptors were taken from a human donor in a cohort sampled during active COVID-19.

The rearrangement joins TRBV29-1 to TRBJ2-1, with 11 positions matching TRBD2. The CDR3 is 10 amino acids. The germline V gene encodes CDR1 SQVTM and CDR2 ANQGSEA. The trim removed 8 bases at V and 11 bases at J, leaving 2 bases unmatched. DNA of the CDR3: TGCAGCACGACTAGCGGGAAGCAGTTCTTC. It translates to CSTTSGKQFF.

The rearrangement links TRBV5-1 to TRBJ2-2; the D gene is possibly TRBD1 (7 bases). This CDR3 has 14 amino acids. The germline CDR1 and CDR2 sequences are SGHRS and YFSETQ. The V end was cut by 2 bases, the J end by 4 bases, with 9 bases between. CDR3 loop: CASSFQGGTGELFF. The DNA for the CDR3 is TGCGCCAGCAGCTTCCAGGGGGGCACCGGGGAGCTGTTTTTT.

A single count supports this clone. The J gene is TRBJ1-4, the V gene TRBV5-1; TRBD1 is a possible D gene (5 bases). The V end lost 0 bases, the J end lost 5 bases, and 14 bases lay between the germline ends. The CDR3 has 16 amino acids. CDR1 and CDR2 (germline): SGHRS, YFSETQ. The CDR3, as DNA: TGCGCCAGCAGCTTGGAGGGAGGGGCAGCGAATGAAAAACTGTTTTTT. Encoded protein: CASSLEGGAANEKLFF.

The chain links TRBV24-1 to TRBJ2-7; D possibly corresponds to TRBD2 (5 bases). This CDR3 contains 13 residues. Trimming took off 3 bases at V and 7 bases at J, with 12 bases between the two ends. The V gene's germline CDR1 is KGHDR and CDR2 SFDVKD. The CDR3 DNA reads TGTGCCACCAGTGATCCGTCGGGGTTGGAGCAGTACTTC. This sequence encodes CATSDPSGLEQYF.

The chain employs TRBV2 and TRBJ2-7; 11 bases are a match to TRBD1. CDR3 size: 16 residues. Germline values: CDR1 SNHLY, CDR2 FYNNEI. V dropped 3 bases and J dropped 1; count of bases not matched to a gene: 5. The DNA for the CDR3 is TGTGCCAGCAGTGACCCCGGGACAGGGGGATCCTACGAGCAGTACTTC. Translated: CASSDPGTGGSYEQYF.

This chain connects TRBV30 to TRBJ2-3, with 7 bases matching TRBD1. The ends lost 4 bases at V and 7 bases at J; junction bases unmatched: 8. Germline CDR1 is GTSNPN and CDR2 is SVGIG (reference sequence). The CDR3 loop spans 13 amino acids. This chain's CDR3 is CAWTTSTGYTQYF. DNA for the CDR3: TGTGCCTGGACCACTTCGACAGGGTATACGCAGTATTTT.

The V and J genes are TRBV7-6 and TRBJ2-1; the match to TRBD1 covers 7 bases. J was trimmed by 5 bases and V by 5 bases; bases with no gene match: 6. From germline, CDR1 is SGHVS and CDR2 FNYEAQ. CDR3 size: 14 residues. CDR3 bases: TGTGCCAGCAGCCAAGGGACAGATAACAATGAGCAGTTCTTC. Encoded protein: CASSQGTDNNEQFF.

In DNA, the CDR3 is TGTGCCAGCAGTGAAGGGACAGGGGAGGCCTACGAGCAGTACTTC. This gives the protein CASSEGTGEAYEQYF. The V and J genes are TRBV6-1 and TRBJ2-7, with 9 bases lining up with TRBD1. This CDR3 spans 15 amino acids. The ends lost 1 base at V and 2 bases at J; junction bases unmatched: 3. Germline CDR1 MNHNS, CDR2 SASEGT.

Here the CDR3 DNA reads TGTGCCAGCAGCACCCTTGCAGGGGGCAACAGGCCCCAGCATTTT. Protein: CASSTLAGGNRPQHF. The chain carries TRBV7-2 and TRBJ1-5, with 8 bases that match TRBD1. This CDR3 contains 15 residues. The V and J ends lost 5 bases and 9 bases, in that order; junction bases with no gene match: 12. The germline CDR1 and CDR2 sequences are SGHTA and FQGNSA.

The V call is TRBV4-2, the J call TRBJ2-1; 10 bases are a match to TRBD2. V gave up 4 bases and J gave up 4 bases; unmatched junction bases: 7. Germline V gene sequence: CDR1 LGHNA, CDR2 YNFKEQ. The CDR3 is 16 residues long. The CDR3 here is CASSPHPSGGYNEQFF. The CDR3 DNA reads TGTGCCAGCAGCCCCCACCCTAGCGGGGGTTACAATGAGCAGTTCTTC.

The V gene is TRBV6-5, the J gene TRBJ1-4, with TRBD1 matching 8 bases. CDR1 MNHEY and CDR2 SVGAGI come from the germline V gene. Trimming removed 6 bases from V and 11 bases from J; junction bases left unmatched: 5. The CDR3 spans 12 residues. CDR3 sequence reads: CASSLRGQKLFF. The CDR3 DNA is TGTGCCAGCAGCCTCAGGGGGCAGAAACTGTTTTTT.

In DNA form, the CDR3 reads TGTGCCAGCAGTTACTCGACAGCAGCATATAATTCACCCCTCCACTTT. Translation: CASSYSTAAYNSPLHF. The chain employs TRBV6-5 and TRBJ1-6; perhaps TRBD1 as D (5 bases). CDR1 is MNHEY, CDR2 SVGAGI, per germline. This CDR3 is 16 amino acids long. Deletions cut 0 bases from V and 4 bases from J, with 10 bases between.

The chain joins TRBV2 to TRBJ1-5; D is unresolved. Trimming stripped 2 bases from V and 1 base from J, with 15 bases between. The germline CDR1 and CDR2 sequences are SNHLY and FYNNEI. The length of the CDR3 is 17 residues. The chain's CDR3 is CASSELSWAPSNQPQHF. CDR3 bases: TGTGCCAGCAGTGAATTGTCGTGGGCACCGAGCAATCAGCCCCAGCATTTT.

V and J are TRBV11-2 and TRBJ1-3, with TRBD1 as a possible D gene (6 bases). The CDR3 has 15 amino acids. Trimming took off 5 bases at V and 7 bases at J, with 18 bases between the two ends. Germline V gives CDR1 SGHAT, CDR2 FQNNGV. CDR3 sequence (DNA): TGTGCCAGCAGCAACAGGGTCTCATCGCAGAACACCATATATTTT. Translation gives CASSNRVSSQNTIYF.

V is TRBV6-5 and J is TRBJ2-7, with D maybe TRBD1 (5 bases). V was pared by 8 bases and J by 4 bases, with 18 bases between. The CDR3 covers 14 residues. Germline CDR1 is MNHEY and CDR2 is SVGAGI. CDR3 nucleotides: TGTGCCAGCGGGCCCTACGGAACAGGTTACGAGCAGTACTTC. Its translation is CASGPYGTGYEQYF.

V and J are TRBV7-9 and TRBJ2-6; TRBD1 might be the D (6 bases). Germline V gives CDR1 SEHNR, CDR2 FQNEAQ (reference sequence). CDR3 length: 18 amino acids. Trimming took 5 bases from V and 4 from J, leaving 21 bases between them. As DNA, the CDR3 is TGTGCCAGCAGCAGAGAGGGACACCTGGTGAGGGGGGCCAACGTCCTGACTTTC. This codes for CASSREGHLVRGANVLTF.

This chain connects TRBV7-3 to TRBJ2-3; 13 bases line up with TRBD2. Germline V gene sequence: CDR1 SGHTA, CDR2 FQGTGA. Trimming cost V 4 bases and J 5 bases; bases outside gene matches: 9. The CDR3 contains 17 residues. The CDR3 spells CASSSMTSGGPGDTQYF. As DNA, the CDR3 is TGTGCCAGCAGCTCGATGACTAGCGGGGGGCCGGGAGATACGCAGTATTTT.

This clone was recorded once. V and J are TRBV24-1 and TRBJ2-7, with D hard to call. This CDR3 spans 11 amino acids. With 5 bases removed from V and 3 bases from J, the gap between germline ends came to 4 bases. Germline assignment: CDR1 KGHDR and CDR2 SFDVKD. The CDR3 coding sequence is TGTGCCACCAGTGTCGGCTACGAGCAGTACTTC. Amino acids: CATSVGYEQYF.

This chain joins TRBV30 and TRBJ2-3; 10 nucleotides line up with TRBD2. Germline assignment: CDR1 GTSNPN and CDR2 SVGIG (reference sequence). Trimming took 3 bases from V and 4 from J; bases not matched to a gene: 4. The CDR3 is 14 residues long. The CDR3 spells CAWRYSGGPDTQYF. For the CDR3, the DNA is TGTGCCTGGAGATATAGCGGGGGGCCAGATACGCAGTATTTT. Supplemented by reference TRBV30 and TRBJ2-3, the full variable domain reads SQTIHQWPATLVQPVGSPLSLECTVEGTSNPNLYWYRQAAGRGLQLLFYSVGIGQISSEVPQNLSASRPQDRQFILSSKKLLLSDSGFYLCAWRYSGGPDTQYFGPGTRLTVL.

The gene calls are TRBV5-8 and TRBJ2-1; D is possibly TRBD2 (6 bases). From germline, CDR1 is SGHTS and CDR2 YDEGEE. The CDR3 sequence is 15 residues long. Trimming took 3 bases from V and 7 from J, leaving 17 bases between them. The CDR3 coding sequence is TGTGCCAGCAGCTCTCAGGGAGGTCTGGGTAATGAGCAGTTCTTC. It specifies CASSSQGGLGNEQFF.

This sequence joins TRBV6-5 and TRBJ2-2, with a possible D match to TRBD1 (6 bases). V gave up 6 bases and J gave up 0 bases, with 8 bases separating them. The CDR3 runs to 14 residues. Germline CDR1 is MNHEY and CDR2 is SVGAGI. Here the CDR3 reads CASRDRANTGELFF. The CDR3 DNA reads as TGTGCCAGCAGGGACAGAGCGAACACCGGGGAGCTGTTTTTT.

The chain employs TRBV5-1 and TRBJ2-5; D remains unclear. CDR1 SGHRS and CDR2 YFSETQ come from the germline V gene. V was clipped by 0 bases and J by 1 base, with 7 bases between them. The CDR3 runs 14 residues. CDR3 nucleotide sequence: TGCGCCAGCAGCTTGGACAGACCCCAAGAGACCCAGTACTTC. It encodes CASSLDRPQETQYF.

This rearrangement joins TRBV4-2 to TRBJ2-7, with D possibly matching TRBD2 (6 bases). Germline V lookup: CDR1 LGHNA, CDR2 YNFKEQ. The CDR3 consists of 14 residues. The ends were cut back, 4 bases at V and 6 bases at J, with 16 bases in the middle. This CDR3 reads CASSPLAAGSEQYF. The CDR3 DNA sequence: TGTGCCAGCAGCCCGTTGGCGGCGGGGTCCGAGCAGTACTTC.

This sequence joins TRBV5-8 and TRBJ2-1, with 7 bases lining up with TRBD1. The V segment lost 1 base and the J segment 8 bases; nucleotides outside the gene matches: 6. Per germline, CDR1 SGHTS and CDR2 YDEGEE. The CDR3 covers 14 residues. The CDR3 sequence is CASSLRGPRDEQFF. Here the CDR3 DNA reads TGTGCCAGCAGCTTGAGGGGGCCCAGGGATGAGCAGTTCTTC.

This clone came up once. Other DNA sequences in this sample translate to the same CDR3. The genes are TRBV5-1 and TRBJ1-1; D is uncertain. Germline lookup yields CDR1 SGHRS and CDR2 YFSETQ. The CDR3 is 11 amino acids. Trimming pared 0 bases from V and 6 bases from J, leaving 3 bases between. In DNA, the CDR3 is TGCGCCAGCAGCTTGGGCGCTGAAGCTTTCTTT. Translation gives CASSLGAEAFF.

The V call is TRBV6-2 or TRBV6-3, the J call TRBJ1-5; D not certain. The CDR3 covers 15 residues. Germline CDR1 MNHEY, CDR2 SVGEGT. The ends were cut back, 4 bases at V and 2 bases at J, with 12 bases in the middle. The CDR3 bases are TGTGCCAGCAGTTCCCCGACAACGGGCAATCAGCCCCAGCATTTT. Its translation is CASSSPTTGNQPQHF.

The chain carries TRBV24-1 and TRBJ2-5, with 9 nucleotides matching TRBD1. Germline assignment: CDR1 KGHDR and CDR2 SFDVKD. V dropped 4 bases and J dropped 8; count of bases not matched to a gene: 10. The CDR3 is 15 residues long. CDR3 nucleotide sequence: TGTGCCACCAGTGACCAAAACCGGGACAGGGAAACCCAGTACTTC. Its protein product is CATSDQNRDRETQYF.

The genes are TRBV27 and TRBJ2-3, with D possibly matching TRBD1 (6 bases). CDR3 length: 16 amino acids. Germline V lookup: CDR1 MNHEY, CDR2 SMNVEV (reference sequence). V gave up 7 bases and J gave up 0 bases, with 17 bases separating them. The CDR3 DNA sequence: TGTGCCAGCATCCCCTTGGACAGAATTAGCACAGATACGCAGTATTTT. It yields the protein CASIPLDRISTDTQYF.

The CDR3 reads CASSATDNYGYTF. The DNA of the CDR3 is TGTGCCAGTAGTGCGACAGACAACTATGGCTACACCTTC. The chain is built from TRBV19 and TRBJ1-2; a possible D gene is TRBD1 (5 bases). Germline V CDR1 and CDR2: LNHDA, SQIVND (reference sequence). Trimming removed 5 bases at V and 2 bases at J, with 9 bases between. This CDR3 spans 13 amino acids.

The CDR3 DNA reads as TGTGCCAGCAGCTATGGACTTAATTCACCCCTCCACTTT. Translating gives CASSYGLNSPLHF. This chain links TRBV7-3 with TRBJ1-6; no clear D. The germline gives CDR1 SGHTA, CDR2 FQGTGA. Trimming stripped 4 bases from V and 6 bases from J, with 7 bases between. The CDR3 is 13 amino acids.

This chain connects TRBV19 to TRBJ2-6; D perhaps matches TRBD1 (6 bases). CDR3 length: 17 amino acids. In germline, CDR1 is LNHDA, CDR2 SQIVND (reference sequence). Trimming removed 9 bases from V and 1 base from J, with 19 bases in between. CDR3 DNA: TGTGCCAGCATGGGGGCAGGGGAGTATTCTGGGGCCAACGTCCTGACTTTC. It yields the protein CASMGAGEYSGANVLTF.

This clone has a handful of counts. This chain joins TRBV5-6 and TRBJ2-1; a possible D gene is TRBD1 (5 bases). V was cut by 6 bases and J by 2 bases, with 12 bases left in between. This CDR3 is built from 14 residues. The germline V gene has CDR1 SGHDT and CDR2 YYEEEE. CDR3 nucleotides: TGTGCCAGCACCGACAGTCGAACCTACAATGAGCAGTTCTTC. Protein: CASTDSRTYNEQFF.